This TCR beta chain appears in the sequencing data of a study of blood T cell repertoires in COVID-19. The CDR3 is 12 amino acids. The V end was cut by 2 bases, the J end by 8 bases, with 9 bases between. CDR1 is SEHNR, CDR2 FQNEAQ, per germline (reference sequence). Methods used by the authors: The authors estimated nucleated cell counts from reference gene primer amplification. Clones were sequenced by immunoSEQ multiplex PCR, and TCRdb holds only the in-frame ones, with some missing. V, J and clone size derive from that table, while D and trimming were established from the DNA sequence. The sample shows some 120,000 clones, roughly 79% of them seen only once.

Sequencing was carried out using peripheral blood. This TCR was sampled from a human donor in a cohort sampled during active COVID-19. The rearrangement joins TRBV7-9 to TRBJ1-2; no firm D call. For the CDR3, the DNA is TGTGCCAGCAGCTTACCCGGTGAAGGCTACACCTTC. Translation: CASSLPGEGYTF.